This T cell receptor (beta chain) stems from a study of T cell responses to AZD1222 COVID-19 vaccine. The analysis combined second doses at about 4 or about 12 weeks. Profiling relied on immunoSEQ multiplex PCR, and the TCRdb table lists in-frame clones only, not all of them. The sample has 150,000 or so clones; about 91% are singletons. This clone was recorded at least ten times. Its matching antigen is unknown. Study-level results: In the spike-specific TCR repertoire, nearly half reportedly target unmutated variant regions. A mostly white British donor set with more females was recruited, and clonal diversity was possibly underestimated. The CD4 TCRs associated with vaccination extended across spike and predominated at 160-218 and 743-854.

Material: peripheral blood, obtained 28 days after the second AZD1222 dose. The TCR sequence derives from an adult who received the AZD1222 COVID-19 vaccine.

The CDR3 DNA reads TGTGCCAGTAGCTCTGGAAACACCATATATTTT. Protein product: CASSSGNTIYF. This sequence joins TRBV19 and TRBJ1-3; no definite D call. Germline assignment: CDR1 LNHDA and CDR2 SQIVND (reference sequence). The V end lost 6 bases, the J end lost 0 bases, and 0 bases lay between the germline ends. The CDR3 consists of 11 residues.